Below, 12 T cell receptor beta chains from the same sample are listed, as sequenced in a study of shared clonotypes between healthy human individuals. TCRdb's table, derived via immunoSEQ multiplex PCR, lists solely in-frame clones and lacks some. The data contain 730,000 or so clones, around 72% of them seen just once; the ten biggest clones take up approximately 1.8%. The source material was memory CD4+ T cells sorted from blood. Subset described: CD45RA-negative fraction. These receptor sequences come from a woman aged 25 to 39 in good health.

The chain is built from TRBV19 and TRBJ2-2; no clear D. CDR1 is LNHDA and CDR2 is SQIVND in the germline V gene (reference sequence). This CDR3 is 15 amino acids long. Trimming removed 4 bases from V and 1 base from J, with 10 bases in between. CDR3 loop: CASSRSNMNTGELFF. CDR3 DNA sequence: TGTGCCAGTAGTAGGTCCAATATGAACACCGGGGAGCTGTTTTTT.

This chain uses TRBV28 with TRBJ2-2; 9 bases are shared with TRBD1. Germline CDR1 MDHEN, CDR2 SYDVKM. V lost 7 bases, J lost 2 bases, and 5 bases stayed unmatched. The CDR3 is 15 residues long. The CDR3 region has the DNA TGTGCCAGCACCCGGACAGGGGTAAACACCGGGGAGCTGTTTTTT. The encoded protein is CASTRTGVNTGELFF.

This clone was counted between two and nine times. The V and J genes are TRBV19 and TRBJ1-5, with D possibly TRBD1 on 6 matching bases. Germline assignment: CDR1 LNHDA and CDR2 SQIVND (reference sequence). The CDR3 runs to 14 residues. V dropped 6 bases and J dropped 6 bases, with 15 bases sitting between them. The CDR3 loop is CASRNRAGGQPQHF. The CDR3 DNA sequence: TGTGCCAGTAGAAACAGGGCTGGGGGTCAGCCCCAGCATTTT.

This clone was detected only a few times. The genes are TRBV6-5 and TRBJ2-7; maybe TRBD1 (6 bases). Trimming left V 4 bases short and J 7 bases short, with 20 bases between. The CDR3 runs to 15 residues. The V gene's germline CDR1 is MNHEY and CDR2 SVGAGI. The CDR3 DNA follows: TGTGCCAGCAGTTCCGGACAGTCGGCCTGGCTAGAGCAGTACTTC. It yields the protein CASSSGQSAWLEQYF.

The genes are TRBV21-1 and TRBJ2-7; the table calls TRBD2, which could not be checked here. TRBV21-1 is designated a pseudogene. The CDR3 extends over 17 amino acids. This chain's CDR3 is CASSREVGGARQYEQYF. CDR3 in DNA: TGTGCCAGCAGCCGGGAGGTGGGAGGGGCACGGCAGTACGAGCAGTACTTC.

The chain is built from TRBV6-5 and TRBJ2-7; D is perhaps TRBD2 (5 bases). The germline CDR1 and CDR2 sequences are MNHEY and SVGAGI. Trimming pared 7 bases from V and 4 bases from J, leaving 14 bases between. The CDR3 consists of 13 residues. The CDR3 protein is CASTRPGLYEQYF. DNA for the CDR3: TGTGCCAGCACCCGGCCCGGACTTTACGAGCAGTACTTC.

J is TRBJ2-1 and V is TRBV5-1, with 12 bases that match TRBD2. The CDR3 runs 15 residues. V was pared by 3 bases and J by 9 bases, with 7 bases of the junction left unmatched. The germline CDR1 and CDR2 sequences are SGHRS and YFSETQ. The CDR3 is CASSSTSGRTGEQFF. CDR3 in DNA: TGCGCCAGCAGCTCGACTAGCGGGAGAACGGGTGAGCAGTTCTTC.

The V call is TRBV11-2, the J call TRBJ1-1, with 7 bases lining up with TRBD1. CDR3 length: 16 residues. J gave up 10 bases and V 5 bases, and 19 bases lay outside the gene matches. From germline, CDR1 is SGHAT and CDR2 FQNNGV. The CDR3, as DNA: TGTGCCAGCAGCCCAACCCCGACAGGGACCTCGAGCCGAGCTTTCTTT. Translation gives CASSPTPTGTSSRAFF.

J is TRBJ2-7 and V is TRBV18; TRBD2 aligns across 12 bases. V trimming: 6 bases; J trimming: 5 bases; junction bases outside the gene matches: 11. This CDR3 is built from 16 residues. CDR1 is KGHSH and CDR2 is LQKENI in the germline V gene. This chain's CDR3 is CASSPVLAGGPHEQYF. For the CDR3, the DNA is TGTGCCAGCTCCCCTGTCCTAGCGGGAGGGCCCCACGAGCAGTACTTC.

The V call is TRBV5-4, the J call TRBJ1-2; TRBD1 might be the D (5 bases). V was trimmed by 4 bases and J by 3 bases, leaving 13 bases between them. Germline V gene sequence: CDR1 SGHNT, CDR2 YYREEE (reference sequence). The CDR3 extends over 14 amino acids. CDR3 residues: CASSVSGWDYGYTF. For the CDR3, the DNA is TGTGCCAGCAGCGTTTCAGGGTGGGACTATGGCTACACCTTC.

V usage is TRBV28 and J usage is TRBJ1-3; D not resolved. Germline lookup yields CDR1 MDHEN and CDR2 SYDVKM. The CDR3 is 14 amino acids. Trimming took off 2 bases at V and 0 bases at J, with 5 bases between the two ends. CDR3 DNA: TGTGCCAGCAGTTTACACATCTCTGGAAACACCATATATTTT. Protein: CASSLHISGNTIYF.

The count of this clone is one. J is TRBJ1-3 and V is TRBV7-2; the D gene is possibly TRBD1 (5 bases). V dropped 5 bases and J dropped 2 bases, with 13 bases sitting between them. Germline CDR1 SGHTA, CDR2 FQGNSA. The CDR3 contains 15 residues. The CDR3 region is CASSPRGGAGNTIYF. The CDR3 bases are TGTGCCAGCAGCCCCCGGGGGGGGGCTGGAAACACCATATATTTT.